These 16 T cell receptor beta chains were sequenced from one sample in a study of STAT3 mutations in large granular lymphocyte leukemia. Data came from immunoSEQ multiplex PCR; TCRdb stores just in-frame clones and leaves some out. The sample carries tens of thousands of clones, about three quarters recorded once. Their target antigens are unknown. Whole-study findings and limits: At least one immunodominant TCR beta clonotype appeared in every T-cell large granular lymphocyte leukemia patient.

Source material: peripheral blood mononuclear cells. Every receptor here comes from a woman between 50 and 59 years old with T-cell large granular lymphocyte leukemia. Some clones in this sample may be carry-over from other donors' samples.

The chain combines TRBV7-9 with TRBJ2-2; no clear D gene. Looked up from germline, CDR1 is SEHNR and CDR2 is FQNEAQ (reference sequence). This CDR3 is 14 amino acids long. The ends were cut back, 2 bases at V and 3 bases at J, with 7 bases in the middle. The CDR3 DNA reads TGTGCCAGCAGCTTACGGGCATACACCGGGGAGCTGTTTTTT. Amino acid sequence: CASSLRAYTGELFF. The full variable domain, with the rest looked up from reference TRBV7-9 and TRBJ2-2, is DTGVSQNPRHKITKRGQNVTFRCDPISEHNRLYWYRQTLGQGPEFLTYFQNEAQLEKSRLLSDRFSAERPKGSFSTLEIQRTEQGDSAMYLCASSLRAYTGELFFGEGSRLTVL.

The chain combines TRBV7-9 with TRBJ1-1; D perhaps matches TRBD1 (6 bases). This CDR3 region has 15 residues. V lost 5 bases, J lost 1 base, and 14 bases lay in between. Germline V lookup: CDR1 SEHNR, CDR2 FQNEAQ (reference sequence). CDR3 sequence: CASSPPGTPNTEAFF. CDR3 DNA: TGTGCCAGCAGCCCACCCGGGACACCGAACACTGAAGCTTTCTTT.

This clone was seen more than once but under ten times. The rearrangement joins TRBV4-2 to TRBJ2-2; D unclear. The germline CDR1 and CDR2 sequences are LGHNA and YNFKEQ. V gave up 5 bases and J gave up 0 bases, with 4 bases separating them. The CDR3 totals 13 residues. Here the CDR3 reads CASSSTNTGELFF. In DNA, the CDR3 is TGTGCCAGCAGCTCCACGAACACCGGGGAGCTGTTTTTT.

The CDR3 region has the DNA TGCGCCAGCAGCTTTGGAGGGTCTACCTACGAGCAGTACTTC. Encoded protein: CASSFGGSTYEQYF. The chain has TRBV5-1 and TRBJ2-7; tentative D call: TRBD2 (6 bases). The CDR3 spans 14 residues. Deletions cut 2 bases from V and 2 bases from J, with 11 bases between. CDR1 and CDR2 from the germline V gene are SGHRS and YFSETQ.

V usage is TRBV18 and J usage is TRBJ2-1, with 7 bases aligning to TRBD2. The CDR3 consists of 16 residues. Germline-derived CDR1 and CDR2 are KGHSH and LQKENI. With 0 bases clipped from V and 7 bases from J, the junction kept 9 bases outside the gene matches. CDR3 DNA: TGTGCCAGCTCACCACCGGGGACTACGGTCGGGAATGAGCAGTTCTTC. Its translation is CASSPPGTTVGNEQFF.

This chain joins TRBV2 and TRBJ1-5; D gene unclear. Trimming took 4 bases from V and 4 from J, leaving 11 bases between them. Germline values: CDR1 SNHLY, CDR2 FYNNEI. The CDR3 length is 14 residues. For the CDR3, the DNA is TGTGCCAGCAGTGTGGGGTATACAAATCAGCCCCAGCATTTT. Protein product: CASSVGYTNQPQHF.

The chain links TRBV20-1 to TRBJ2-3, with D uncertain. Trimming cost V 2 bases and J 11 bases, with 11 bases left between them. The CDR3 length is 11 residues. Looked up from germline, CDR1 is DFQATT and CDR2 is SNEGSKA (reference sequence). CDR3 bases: TGCAGTGCTAGACCCAGGCTCTGGCAGTATTTT. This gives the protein CSARPRLWQYF.

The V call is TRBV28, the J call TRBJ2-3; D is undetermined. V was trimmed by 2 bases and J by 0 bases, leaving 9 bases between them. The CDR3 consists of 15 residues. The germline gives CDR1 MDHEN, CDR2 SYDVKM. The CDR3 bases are TGTGCCAGCAGTTTAATTCAGCCGAGCACAGATACGCAGTATTTT. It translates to CASSLIQPSTDTQYF.

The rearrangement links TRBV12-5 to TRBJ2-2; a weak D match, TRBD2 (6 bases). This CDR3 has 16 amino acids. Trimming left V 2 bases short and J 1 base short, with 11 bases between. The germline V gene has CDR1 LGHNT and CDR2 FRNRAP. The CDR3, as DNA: TGTGCTAGTGGTTTGATTATTAGCGGGAACACCGGGGAGCTGTTTTTT. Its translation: CASGLIISGNTGELFF.

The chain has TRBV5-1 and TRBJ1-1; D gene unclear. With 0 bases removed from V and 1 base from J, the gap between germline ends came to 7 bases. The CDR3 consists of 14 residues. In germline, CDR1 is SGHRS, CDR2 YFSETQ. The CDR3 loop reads CASSLARPNTEAFF. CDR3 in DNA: TGCGCCAGCAGCTTGGCCAGGCCGAACACTGAAGCTTTCTTT.

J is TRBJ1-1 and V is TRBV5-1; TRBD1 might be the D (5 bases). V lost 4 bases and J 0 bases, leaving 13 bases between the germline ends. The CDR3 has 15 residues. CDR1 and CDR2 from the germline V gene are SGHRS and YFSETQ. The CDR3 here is CASSIRQFMNTEAFF. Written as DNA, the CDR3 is TGCGCCAGCAGCATCCGACAGTTCATGAACACTGAAGCTTTCTTT.

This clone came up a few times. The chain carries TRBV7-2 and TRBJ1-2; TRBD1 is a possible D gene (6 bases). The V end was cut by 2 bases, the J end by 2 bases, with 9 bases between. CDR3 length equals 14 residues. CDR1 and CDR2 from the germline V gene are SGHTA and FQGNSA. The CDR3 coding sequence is TGTGCCAGCAGCTTACAGGGGACGAACTATGGCTACACCTTC. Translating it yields CASSLQGTNYGYTF.

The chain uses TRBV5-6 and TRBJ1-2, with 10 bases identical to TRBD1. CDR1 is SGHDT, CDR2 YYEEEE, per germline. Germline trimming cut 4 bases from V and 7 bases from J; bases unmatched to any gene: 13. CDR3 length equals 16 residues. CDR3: CASSPWAMGQGSGYTF. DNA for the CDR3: TGTGCCAGCAGCCCTTGGGCAATGGGACAGGGGTCTGGCTACACCTTC.

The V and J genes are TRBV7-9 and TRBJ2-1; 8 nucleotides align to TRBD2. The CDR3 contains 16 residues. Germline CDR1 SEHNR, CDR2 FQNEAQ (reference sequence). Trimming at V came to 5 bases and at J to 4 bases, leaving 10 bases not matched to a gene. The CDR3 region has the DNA TGTGCCAGCAGCCCCCGCAGCGGGAGTTCATACAATGAGCAGTTCTTC. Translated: CASSPRSGSSYNEQFF.

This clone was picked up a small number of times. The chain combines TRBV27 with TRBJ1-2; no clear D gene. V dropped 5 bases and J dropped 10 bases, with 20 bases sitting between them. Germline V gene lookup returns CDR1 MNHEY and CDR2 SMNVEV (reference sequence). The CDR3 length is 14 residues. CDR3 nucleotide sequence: TGTGCCAGCAGTCCCCTTTATCCCCCCAGCTCCTACACCTTC. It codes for CASSPLYPPSSYTF.

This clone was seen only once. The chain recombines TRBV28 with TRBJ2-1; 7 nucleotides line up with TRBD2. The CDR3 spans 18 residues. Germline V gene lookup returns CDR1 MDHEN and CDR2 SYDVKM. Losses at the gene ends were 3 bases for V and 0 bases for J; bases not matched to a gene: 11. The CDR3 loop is CASSFSSPGGSSYNEQFF. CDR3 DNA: TGTGCCAGCAGTTTTAGTTCTCCCGGGGGGAGCTCCTACAATGAGCAGTTCTTC.